Detailed here is one TCR beta chain. Its cognate antigen has yet to be identified. No base qualities exist here, and no much larger clone lies one base off it. This specimen belongs to a study of glioma-infiltrating T cells after dendritic cell vaccination (dated by TCRdb to 2016 to 2018). For the wider study: The cohort comprised around 15 glioblastoma patients from Phase I and II dendritic cell vaccination trials, 9 newly diagnosed and 6 with recurrent disease. To make the vaccine, monocyte-derived dendritic cells were cultured for less than nine days with IL-4 and GM-CSF and then pulsed overnight with autologous tumor lysate. Deep sequencing of TCR beta CDR3 regions was used to quantify tumor-infiltrating lymphocyte content and compare tumor and blood repertoires in dendritic cell-vaccinated glioblastoma patients. Between the early 2000s and the early 2010s, patients were given autologous tumor lysate-pulsed dendritic cell vaccination. Each patient got three intradermal injections of the dendritic cell vaccine, spaced at biweekly intervals, in the arm below the axilla. Survival after dendritic cell vaccination was correlated with TCR sequencing metrics, such as TIL content and the overlap between tumor and blood repertoires. The investigation overall reported the following: TCR clonality showed no direct relationship with survival, which suggests that a diverse polyclonal response may matter. The cohort was small and heterogeneous, and full blood and tumor sets were available for few patients, with initial-recurrent tumor pairs available for even fewer patients. The TCR overlap response model with three groups was called speculative and said to need prospective validation. After dendritic cell vaccination, a higher estimated pretreatment TIL content predicted longer time to progression and overall survival.

Patients were selected on the basis of adequate residual fresh-frozen tumor tissue and more than two years of available survival data. An isocitrate dehydrogenase mutation was not carried by any of the glioblastoma patients, although molecular status was otherwise variable. PBMC were collected before vaccination, two weeks after the third vaccination, and at tumor progression when it occurred. The Qiagen DNeasy Blood extraction Kit was used to extract genomic DNA. Using the immunoSEQ assay, TCRB CDR3 regions were amplified from roughly 2.2 micrograms of genomic DNA, or from all available DNA when less than that was on hand. The multiplex PCR employed 60 forward primers targeting TCR V beta segments and 13 reverse primers targeting J beta segments. To estimate reads per starting template, synthetic control templates were spiked into each sample at limiting dilution. Reads of 87 bp were generated by sequencing on the Illumina HiSeq System. Turning to the authors' computational methods: PCR and sequencing errors were removed by merging closely related sequences with a nearest neighbor algorithm. TCR overlap was defined as the percentage of unique tumor TCR beta sequences that were also present in the same patient's peripheral blood. TCRdb mirrors the immuneACCESS table, restricted to in-frame sequences. Some clones are absent from its copies; in checked studies, under half trace to an unresolved V gene, and the reason for the others is unknown. V and J calls and clone size follow that table, whereas D and trimming were derived from the DNA. The sample has about 50,000 clones on record, over 75% of them singletons. Together, the top ten hold about an eighth of the sample.

The starting material was blood, obtained before dendritic cell vaccination. The sequence was obtained from a human donor with glioblastoma.

In nucleotides, the sequence is TGTGCCAGTAGTATAGGTTCGACACTCAAAGAGACCCAGTACTTC. Translated, it gives CASSIGSTLKETQYF. This sequence uses TRBV19 and TRBJ2-5; there is no confident call for the D gene. The CDR3 numbers 15 residues from cysteine through phenylalanine. This entry keeps only the CDR3 DNA: 45 bases, framed from base 1. V drops 1 base and J drops 3 bases, leaving 12 bases in between. CDR1 LNHDA and CDR2 SQIVND are derived from the germline V gene (reference sequence). The reference TRBV19 and TRBJ2-5 proteins fill in what lies around the CDR3, so the full variable domain reads DGGITQSPKYLFRKEGQNVTLSCEQNLNHDAMYWYRQDPGQGLRLIYYSQIVNDFQKGDIAEGYSVSREKKESFPLTVTSAQKNPTAFYLCASSIGSTLKETQYFGPGTRLLVL.